One sample yielded the 29 T cell receptor beta chains listed below, sequenced in a study of T cells after yellow fever vaccination (dated by TCRdb to between 2018 and 2021). The library was prepared using 5' RACE. Sequencing relied on an Illumina NovaSeq 6000. The raw public reads went through TCRdb reprocessing: fastp at Q25, MiXCR clone calling, in-frame beta chains kept. For every CDR3 protein sequence, its rows merge into one entry that carries the most common genes and DNA. Present in this sample are 250,000 to 350,000 distinct CDR3 sequences, 7.5% to 9.5% of which were seen just once. In total, the top ten clones hold 3% to 4% of the sample. What the treatment or condition label conveys for this sample: live attenuated yellow fever vaccine strain. The sample here was CD4+ T cells sorted from PBMCs, taken 5 days after the yellow fever booster vaccination. The receptors derive from a man between 18 and 35 years old who received the YFV17D yellow fever vaccine.

V and J are TRBV20-1 and TRBJ1-1; D is perhaps TRBD1 (6 bases). CDR1 is DFQATT, CDR2 SNEGSKA, per germline (reference sequence). CDR3 length equals 12 residues. V was trimmed by 3 bases and J by 10 bases, leaving 15 bases between them. CDR3 sequence reads: CSASVGGTRAFF. Written as DNA, the CDR3 is TGCAGTGCTAGTGTTGGGGGGACAAGAGCTTTCTTT.

Comment on this clonotype: At one of its ends the junction is not consistent with the germline gene, which may arise from a read error. This chain joins TRBV5-4 and TRBJ1-1; no clear D gene. The CDR3 sequence is 14 residues long. In germline, CDR1 is SGHNT, CDR2 YYREEE (reference sequence). CDR3 in amino acids: CASSLDGRDTEVFF. CDR3 nucleotide sequence: TGTGCCAGCAGCTTGGACGGACGTGACACTGAAGTTTTCTTT. The full variable domain, completed using reference TRBV5-4 and TRBJ1-1, is ETGVTQSPTHLIKTRGQQVTLRCSSQSGHNTVSWYQQALGQGPQFIFQYYREEENGRGNFPPRFSGLQFPNYSSELNVNALELDDSALYLCASSLDGRDTEVFFGQGTRLTVV.

The rearrangement uses TRBV6-1 and TRBJ2-4; D may match TRBD1 or TRBD2 (6 bases each). V gave up 7 bases and J gave up 8 bases, with 21 bases separating them. CDR3 length: 15 residues. Germline values: CDR1 MNHNS, CDR2 SASEGT. CDR3: CASIARPGARDIQYF. CDR3 nucleotides: TGTGCCAGCATCGCTCGCCCGGGGGCGCGGGACATTCAGTACTTC.

This clonotype has ten or more counts. This rearrangement joins TRBV25-1 to TRBJ1-2, with 7 positions matching TRBD1. The V gene end was trimmed by 3 bases and the J gene end by 8 bases; junction bases not matched to a gene: 6. The V gene's germline CDR1 is MGHDK and CDR2 SYGVNS. The CDR3 loop spans 13 amino acids. CDR3 residues: CASSDTGDRGYTF. DNA for the CDR3: TGTGCCAGCAGTGATACAGGGGATCGGGGCTACACCTTC.

This clonotype was found a few times. V is TRBV4-3 and J is TRBJ2-2; the D gene is possibly TRBD1 (6 bases). The V end lost 4 bases, the J end lost 2 bases, and 8 bases lay between the germline ends. The germline gives CDR1 LGHNA, CDR2 YSLEER. This CDR3 region has 14 residues. CDR3 sequence (DNA): TGCGCCAGCAGCCGACAGGATAACACCGGGGAGCTGTTTTTT. It codes for CASSRQDNTGELFF.

This clonotype appeared many times. The J gene is TRBJ2-7, the V gene TRBV3-1; D may be TRBD2 (5 bases). The CDR3 is 15 residues long. Trimming left V 4 bases short and J 3 bases short, with 16 bases between. Looked up from germline, CDR1 is LGHDT and CDR2 is YNNKEL (reference sequence). The CDR3 DNA is TGTGCCAGCAGCCGGCAAGCCTCCGGGGACTACGAGCAGTACTTC. Translation gives CASSRQASGDYEQYF.

This clonotype turned up a few times. This rearrangement joins TRBV4-2 to TRBJ1-5; the D is unclear. Germline lookup yields CDR1 LGHNA and CDR2 YNFKEQ. V lost 3 bases and J lost 2, with 14 bases in between. The CDR3 is 16 amino acids. The chain's CDR3 is CASSQKVGAGNQPQHF. The DNA for the CDR3 is TGTGCCAGCAGCCAGAAGGTGGGCGCGGGCAATCAGCCCCAGCATTTT.

The gene calls are TRBV7-2 and TRBJ2-2, with 11 bases aligning to TRBD2. Germline-derived CDR1 and CDR2 are SGHTA and FQGNSA. CDR3 size: 15 residues. V lost 5 bases to trimming and J lost 8 bases; unmatched junction nucleotides: 7. The CDR3 DNA reads as TGTGCCAGCAGCCCGATACTAGCGGGGGAGGGGGAGCTGTTTTTT. It translates to CASSPILAGEGELFF.

This clonotype was detected only a few times. The rearrangement uses TRBV28 and TRBJ1-2; 9 nucleotides agree with TRBD1. This CDR3 is 15 amino acids long. Looked up from germline, CDR1 is MDHEN and CDR2 is SYDVKM. With V trimmed by 1 base and J by 4 bases, 4 bases remained unmatched. CDR3 amino acids: CASSLSGTGIYGYTF. DNA for the CDR3: TGTGCCAGCAGTTTATCTGGGACAGGGATCTATGGCTACACCTTC.

The chain carries TRBV18 and TRBJ2-1, with 7 positions matching TRBD1. Looked up from germline, CDR1 is KGHSH and CDR2 is LQKENI. V lost 6 bases to trimming and J lost 4 bases; unmatched junction nucleotides: 12. The CDR3 has 16 amino acids. In DNA form, the CDR3 reads TGTGCCAGCTCTCCTACCGGGACAGCTATATACAATGAGCAGTTCTTC. It encodes CASSPTGTAIYNEQFF.

This chain links TRBV4-3 with TRBJ2-2; possibly TRBD2 for D (5 bases). The CDR3 consists of 16 residues. V was cut by 1 base and J by 0 bases, with 9 bases left in between. The germline CDR1 and CDR2 sequences are LGHNA and YSLEER. CDR3 residues: CASSQVSGANTGELFF. CDR3 DNA: TGCGCCAGCAGCCAAGTATCCGGGGCGAACACCGGGGAGCTGTTTTTT.

This clonotype came up a few times. V gene TRBV20-1 combines with J gene TRBJ1-6, with D perhaps TRBD1 (5 bases). V was trimmed by 4 bases and J by 6 bases, leaving 7 bases between them. This CDR3 is built from 12 residues. Germline V CDR1 and CDR2: DFQATT, SNEGSKA (reference sequence). CDR3 residues: CSATGFNSPLHF. The DNA of the CDR3 is TGCAGTGCTACAGGGTTTAATTCACCCCTCCACTTT.

This clonotype was detected a few times. This sequence joins TRBV7-2 and TRBJ2-1, with 13 bases aligning to TRBD2. In germline, CDR1 is SGHTA, CDR2 FQGNSA. The junction had 3 bases not matched to a gene; V was cut back by 8 bases and J by 8 bases. The CDR3 is 13 amino acids. The CDR3 DNA is TGTGCCAGCCGACTAGCGGGGGGTCATGAGCAGTTCTTC. As protein: CASRLAGGHEQFF.

In its sample, this clonotype was seen once. V gene TRBV5-1 combines with J gene TRBJ2-1; the match to TRBD2 covers 13 bases. The CDR3 contains 17 residues. The ends lost 0 bases at V and 5 bases at J; junction bases unmatched: 5. Germline CDR1 is SGHRS and CDR2 is YFSETQ. The DNA for the CDR3 is TGCGCCAGCAGCTTGGGTCCGACTAGCGGGGGGAACAATGAGCAGTTCTTC. It translates to CASSLGPTSGGNNEQFF.

The sample holds a few counts of this clonotype. The rearrangement joins TRBV6-1 to TRBJ2-3, with D unresolved. Looked up from germline, CDR1 is MNHNS and CDR2 is SASEGT. CDR3 length: 14 residues. V was cut by 6 bases and J by 0 bases, with 10 bases left in between. The CDR3: CASRLALSTDTQYF. CDR3 DNA: TGTGCCAGCAGGTTAGCACTAAGCACAGATACGCAGTATTTT.

The chain has TRBV7-2 and TRBJ2-4, with D possibly matching TRBD2 (7 bases). The germline CDR1 and CDR2 sequences are SGHTA and FQGNSA. V was shortened by 1 base and J by 6 bases, with 13 bases between the two germline ends. The CDR3 is 15 residues long. The CDR3 region is CASSLVGGLGNIQYF. The CDR3 DNA reads as TGTGCCAGCAGCTTAGTCGGGGGGCTGGGAAACATTCAGTACTTC.

The genes are TRBV6-5 and TRBJ1-3; D is perhaps TRBD1 (6 bases). Germline CDR1 reads MNHEY; CDR2 reads SVGAGI. The germline V and J ends were trimmed by 0 bases and 4 bases, with 7 bases remaining between them. CDR3 length equals 14 residues. CDR3 DNA: TGTGCCAGCAGTTACTCGGGGGCCGGAAACACCATATATTTT. It codes for CASSYSGAGNTIYF.

Many counts were recorded for this clonotype. The rearrangement links TRBV18 to TRBJ2-7; maybe TRBD1 (5 bases). This CDR3 has 11 amino acids. V lost 4 bases and J lost 5, with 6 bases in between. Germline assignment: CDR1 KGHSH and CDR2 LQKENI. The CDR3 DNA reads as TGTGCCAGCTCACTCAGGGACGAGCAGTACTTC. This codes for CASSLRDEQYF.

In this sample, this clonotype turned up many times. The chain uses TRBV24-1 and TRBJ2-1; D not resolved. CDR1 is KGHDR, CDR2 SFDVKD, per germline. This CDR3 is built from 16 residues. The V and J ends lost 1 base and 7 bases respectively, with 16 bases between them. The CDR3 coding sequence is TGTGCCACCAGTGATTTCCAAAGGGCCAAGGAGAATGAGCAGTTCTTC. This sequence encodes CATSDFQRAKENEQFF.

The chain carries TRBV12-3 or TRBV12-4 and TRBJ1-2, with 7 nucleotides matching TRBD1. V shed 5 bases, J shed 5 bases, and the junction held 8 bases outside the gene matches. The CDR3 sequence is 14 residues long. CDR3 nucleotide sequence: TGTGCCAGCAGTGGGCCGGGACAGTATTATGGCTACACCTTC. Residues: CASSGPGQYYGYTF.

This clonotype was observed a handful of times. This chain connects TRBV6-5 to TRBJ2-5, with 8 bases lining up with TRBD1. The V and J ends lost 7 bases and 5 bases, in that order; junction bases with no gene match: 12. Per the germline V gene, CDR1 is MNHEY and CDR2 is SVGAGI. The CDR3 has 15 residues. The CDR3 bases are TGTGCCAGCACGGAAACAGGGGGAAGGTTGGAGACCCAGTACTTC. Protein: CASTETGGRLETQYF.

The chain couples TRBV25-1 to TRBJ2-4; TRBD2 matches at 8 bases. V was clipped by 10 bases and J by 1 base; unmatched bases: 9. The CDR3 extends over 15 amino acids. Germline V gene lookup returns CDR1 MGHDK and CDR2 SYGVNS. CDR3 sequence (DNA): TGTGCCACCACGTCGGGGGGGGATGCCAAAAACATTCAGTACTTC. Amino acid sequence: CATTSGGDAKNIQYF.

The V and J genes are TRBV4-2 and TRBJ1-2; D perhaps matches TRBD1 (6 bases). The CDR3 length is 16 residues. V lost 0 bases, J lost 5 bases, and 16 bases lay in between. Germline assignment: CDR1 LGHNA and CDR2 YNFKEQ. The CDR3 loop reads CASSQDNTERGYGYTF. The CDR3 DNA is TGTGCCAGCAGCCAAGATAACACGGAGAGGGGGTATGGCTACACCTTC.

This clonotype was counted many times. The rearrangement uses TRBV7-3 and TRBJ2-3; D is perhaps TRBD2 (7 bases). Per the germline V gene, CDR1 is SGHTA and CDR2 is FQGTGA. This CDR3 has 13 residues. The V end was cut by 5 bases, the J end by 2 bases, with 8 bases between. CDR3 DNA: TGTGCCAGCAGCGCGGGGGCCACAGATACGCAGTATTTT. This translates into CASSAGATDTQYF.

This clonotype was detected a few times. The chain combines TRBV15 with TRBJ2-7, with no clear D. Germline CDR1 and CDR2: LNHNV and YYDKDF (reference sequence). This CDR3 contains 15 residues. Trimming left V 2 bases short and J 6 bases short, with 17 bases between. The CDR3 region has the DNA TGTGCCACCAGCAGACTAGGACCCCTTCGCGGCGAGCAGTACTTC. This encodes CATSRLGPLRGEQYF.

The V gene is TRBV7-8, the J gene TRBJ2-3; D remains ambiguous. Germline CDR1 SGHVS, CDR2 FQNEAQ. The CDR3 consists of 15 residues. Trimming left V 7 bases short and J 7 bases short, with 21 bases between. In nucleotides, the CDR3 is TGTGCCAGCAACTCCCGGTGGGCCCTGATAAATACGCAGTATTTT. As protein: CASNSRWALINTQYF.

The rearrangement uses TRBV7-9 and TRBJ2-7, with 7 bases matching TRBD1. Per the germline V gene, CDR1 is SEHNR and CDR2 is FQNEAQ (reference sequence). The CDR3 totals 15 residues. The J segment lost 7 bases and the V segment lost 5 bases, leaving 14 bases of the junction unmatched. The CDR3 nucleotides are TGTGCCAGCAGCACCAACCGGGACAGCCTTCGGGAGCAGTACTTC. It is translated as CASSTNRDSLREQYF.

This clonotype was recorded at least ten times. J is TRBJ2-4 and V is TRBV29-1; tentatively, D is TRBD1 (6 bases). CDR3 length: 13 residues. V was pared by 4 bases and J by 7 bases, with 14 bases between. The germline CDR1 and CDR2 sequences are SQVTM and ANQGSEA. The CDR3, as DNA: TGCAGCGTTGTTAGGACAGAGAAGAACATTCAGTACTTC. It translates to CSVVRTEKNIQYF.

This clonotype was detected many times. The V call is TRBV30, the J call TRBJ1-2, with 8 bases fitting TRBD1. CDR1 is GTSNPN, CDR2 SVGIG, per germline (reference sequence). The CDR3 has 13 residues. V trimming: 1 base; J trimming: 5 bases; junction bases outside the gene matches: 3. The CDR3 here is CAWSGTGTYGYTF. The CDR3 DNA reads as TGTGCCTGGAGTGGGACAGGGACTTATGGCTACACCTTC. Based on the CDR3 plus reference TRBV30 and TRBJ1-2, the full variable domain is SQTIHQWPATLVQPVGSPLSLECTVEGTSNPNLYWYRQAAGRGLQLLFYSVGIGQISSEVPQNLSASRPQDRQFILSSKKLLLSDSGFYLCAWSGTGTYGYTFGSGTRLTVV.